This T cell receptor beta chain was captured by sequencing in a study of shared clonotypes between healthy human individuals. The material for each subset, its genomic DNA, was split evenly across several immunoSEQ plates. The DNA input per sorted-subset replicate PCR was roughly 0.2 ug, corresponding to tens of thousands of T cell genomes. The assay was immunoSEQ multiplex PCR, and TCRdb's table has in-frame clones only and misses some. This sample has around 600,000 clones, with 98% found just once. Losses at the gene ends were 4 bases for V and 3 bases for J; bases not matched to a gene: 4. Germline CDR1 is SGDLS and CDR2 is YYNGEE. The CDR3 runs 15 residues. In the naive CD8 group, cells lacked CD45RO and were positively selected for CCR7, so terminally differentiated effector memory CD45RA+ cells were left out.

Sequencing input: naive CD8+ T cells sorted from blood. J is TRBJ2-3 and V is TRBV9; TRBD1 agrees at 11 bases. This clonotype originated in a man aged 25-45 years in good health. The CDR3 region is CASSPGQGATDTQYF. CDR3 DNA: TGTGCCAGCAGCCCCGGACAGGGGGCGACAGATACGCAGTATTTT.